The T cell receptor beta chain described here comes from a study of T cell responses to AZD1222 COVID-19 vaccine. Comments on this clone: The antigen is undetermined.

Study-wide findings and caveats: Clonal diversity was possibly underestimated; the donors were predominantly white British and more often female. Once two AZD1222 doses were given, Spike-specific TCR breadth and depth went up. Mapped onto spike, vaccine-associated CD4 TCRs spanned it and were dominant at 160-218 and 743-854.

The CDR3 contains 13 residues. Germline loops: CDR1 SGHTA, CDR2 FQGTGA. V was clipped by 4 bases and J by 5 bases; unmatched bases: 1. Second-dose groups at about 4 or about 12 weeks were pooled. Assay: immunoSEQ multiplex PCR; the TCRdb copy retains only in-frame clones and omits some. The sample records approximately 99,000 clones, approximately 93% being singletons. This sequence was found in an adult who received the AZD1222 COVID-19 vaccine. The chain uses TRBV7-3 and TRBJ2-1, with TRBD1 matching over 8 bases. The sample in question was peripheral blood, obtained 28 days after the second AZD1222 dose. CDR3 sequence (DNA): TGTGCCAGCAGCTCGACAGGGGACAATGAGCAGTTCTTC. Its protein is CASSSTGDNEQFF.